This T cell receptor (beta chain) comes out of a study of regulatory T cells in long-lasting Graves disease. Study-wide results and caveats: Persistent patients had more shared public clonotypes (2,741) than new patients (about 970).

This clonotype was detected ten times or more. What it recognizes is unknown. The CDR3 length is 13 residues. CDR1 is MNHNS, CDR2 SASEGT, per germline. Between the trimmed V and J ends, which lost 10 bases and 0 bases, there was a span of 13 bases. TCR beta libraries were built with iRepertoire HTBI primers and Arm-PCR of CDR3 regions. Via MiXCR, TCRdb re-called the multiplex PCR reads, giving one row per CDR3 protein. The table includes roughly 400,000 distinct CDR3 sequences, about 17% detected once. The time point was: newly diagnosed GD, antithyroid drugs for less than 3 months. After RNA was extracted from PBMCs, the TCR library was made from it. The same data also contributed to another study, on T cells in Graves' hyperthyroidism and ophthalmopathy. That report notes: In making diagnoses, clinical symptoms, serum thyroxine and TRAb, thyroid ultrasound and orbital computed tomography were all used. Primed by the HTBI set, a first-round RT-PCR was run on the TCR CDR3.

The chain combines TRBV6-1 with TRBJ2-7; D is perhaps TRBD1 or TRBD2 (7 bases each). The clonotype originates from a woman aged 18-29 years with Graves disease. Source: peripheral blood mononuclear cells (PBMCs), taken at new diagnosis, from a patient treated with antithyroid drugs. The CDR3 loop reads CATRGGSSYEQYF. The CDR3 DNA sequence: TGTGCCACCAGGGGGGGGAGCTCCTACGAGCAGTACTTC.